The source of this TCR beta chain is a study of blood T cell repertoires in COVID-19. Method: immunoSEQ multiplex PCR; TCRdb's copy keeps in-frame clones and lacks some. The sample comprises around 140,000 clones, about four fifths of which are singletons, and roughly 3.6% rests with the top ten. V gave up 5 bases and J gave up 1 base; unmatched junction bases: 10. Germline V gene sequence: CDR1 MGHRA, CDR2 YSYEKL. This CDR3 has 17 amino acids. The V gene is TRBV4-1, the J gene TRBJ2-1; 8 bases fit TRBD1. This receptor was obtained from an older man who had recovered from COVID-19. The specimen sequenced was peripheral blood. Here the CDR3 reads CASSVRQGPYSYNEQFF. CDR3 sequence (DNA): TGCGCCAGCAGCGTGCGACAGGGGCCATATTCCTACAATGAGCAGTTCTTC.